This is a list of T cell receptor beta chains from one sample in a study of blood T cell repertoires in COVID-19. Repertoires were generated with immunoSEQ multiplex PCR, while TCRdb's copy carries only in-frame clones and drops some. The table lists more than 250,000 clones, 87% of them singletons. Sequenced input: PBMCs or T cells enriched from blood (not recorded which). The origin of the receptors is a woman aged 25-40 years who had recovered from COVID-19. Each CDR3 is given with its conserved first and last residue. D genes are given only for firm matches. Clone size is shown for a subset of rows, as once, few, many or a class of expanded clone.

CDR3 DNA	CDR3 protein	clone size	V gene	J gene	D gene
TGCGCCAGCAGCTATCAAGCGGGGGGGCCTCTAGATGAGCAGTTCTTC	CASSYQAGGPLDEQFF	-	TRBV5-1	TRBJ2-1	TRBD2
TGTGCCAGCAGCCCGACTAGCGGGGGGGTGGGTACGCAGTATTTT	CASSPTSGGVGTQYF	once	TRBV7-9	TRBJ2-3	TRBD2
TGTGCCAGCGGCCGGGAGGGAGGAAACACTGAAGCTTTCTTT	CASGREGGNTEAFF	-	TRBV2	TRBJ1-1	-
TGCGCCAGCAGCTCCCGCGGGGGGCTGGGAAACACCATATATTTT	CASSSRGGLGNTIYF	-	TRBV5-1	TRBJ1-3	-
TGCAGCGTTGATGGGACAAGAAACACCGGGGAGCTGTTTTTT	CSVDGTRNTGELFF	-	TRBV29-1	TRBJ2-2	-
TGTGCCAGCACCAGGGCCCTGAGCACAGATACGCAGTATTTT	CASTRALSTDTQYF	-	TRBV5-4	TRBJ2-3	-
TGTGCCAGCAGCGCTGAGTGGGACAGGGCCTACGAGCAGTACTTC	CASSAEWDRAYEQYF	-	TRBV7-9	TRBJ2-7	TRBD1
TGTGCCAGCAGCGCGAGGCCGGGACAGGGGAAGGAAAAACTGTTTTTT	CASSARPGQGKEKLFF	-	TRBV9	TRBJ1-4	TRBD1
TGTGCCAGCAGCCTCCACGGGAGGAGCACAGATACGCAGTATTTT	CASSLHGRSTDTQYF	-	TRBV7-3	TRBJ2-3	TRBD2
TGTGCCAGCAGTCAAGTGGGGGCGGCCGCTTTCTTT	CASSQVGAAAFF	-	TRBV27	TRBJ1-1	-
TGTGCCAGCAGCCCTAGCGGGGCCCAAGAGACCCAGTACTTC	CASSPSGAQETQYF	-	TRBV7-2	TRBJ2-5	TRBD2
TGTGCCAGCAGTCATACAGTGGGCCCCCTTAAAGGCTATGGCTACACCTTC	CASSHTVGPLKGYGYTF	-	TRBV6-6	TRBJ1-2	-
TGTGCCAGCAGCTATACAAGGGAGCCCCGTATCTCCTACGAGCAGTACTTC	CASSYTREPRISYEQYF	-	TRBV7-8	TRBJ2-7	-
TGTGCCAGCGCCCTTCCGGGGGACTTGAACACTGAAGCTTTCTTT	CASALPGDLNTEAFF	once	TRBV18	TRBJ1-1	-
TGTGCCAGCAGCTCCCAACTCCGCCCAGGGCACACTGAAGCTTTCTTT	CASSSQLRPGHTEAFF	-	TRBV7-9	TRBJ1-1	-
TGTGCCACCAGCAGAGAGGGAGGGGCTAATGAAAAACTGTTTTTT	CATSREGGANEKLFF	-	TRBV15	TRBJ1-4	-
TGTGCCAGCGATACCGGGGGGTGGAATCAGCCCCAGCATTTT	CASDTGGWNQPQHF	-	TRBV19	TRBJ1-5	-
TGTGCCACCAGCAGAGATGGGGGGAGGTCTAACTATGGCTACACCTTC	CATSRDGGRSNYGYTF	-	TRBV15	TRBJ1-2	-
TGTGCCAGCAGCCAACTAGCTTCTAGCACAGATACGCAGTATTTT	CASSQLASSTDTQYF	-	TRBV3-1/TRBV3-2	TRBJ2-3	-
TGTGCCTGGAGTTTACAGTCGAACACTGAAGCTTTCTTT	CAWSLQSNTEAFF	-	TRBV30	TRBJ1-1	-
TGTGCCAGCAGTAAAACAGCCTACGAGCAGTACTTC	CASSKTAYEQYF	few	TRBV25-1	TRBJ2-7	-
TGTGCCAGCAGTATAATCCCGGTTACAGCTTACGAGCAGTACTTC	CASSIIPVTAYEQYF	-	TRBV27	TRBJ2-7	-
TGTGCCAGCAGTTACACGGGACAGGGGAGTTTTCAGCCCCAGCATTTT	CASSYTGQGSFQPQHF	-	TRBV27	TRBJ1-5	TRBD1
TGTGCCAGCAGCCAGGAAGCCGGGACACCCAAGCTTGGTGAAGCTTTCTTT	CASSQEAGTPKLGEAFF	-	TRBV14	TRBJ1-1	-
TGTGCCAGCAGCCCCGGGACAGGGCCTAATTCACCCCTCCACTTT	CASSPGTGPNSPLHF	once	TRBV9	TRBJ1-6	TRBD1
TGTGCCAGTACCCGCCCCGGGCGCAGGGGTTACACTGAAGCTTTCTTT	CASTRPGRRGYTEAFF	-	TRBV19	TRBJ1-1	-
TGTGCCAGCAGCTTGGCCGGGGGGGGGCCGGAGACCCAGTACTTC	CASSLAGGGPETQYF	-	TRBV5-4	TRBJ2-5	TRBD2
TGTGCCAGCAGCTTACAGGGAGGGGTCTATGGCTACACCTTC	CASSLQGGVYGYTF	-	TRBV7-8	TRBJ1-2	-
TGTGCCAGCAGCTTTTGGGACAGGGAAACGGGCCGTGGTTCACCCCTCCACTTT	CASSFWDRETGRGSPLHF	-	TRBV11-2	TRBJ1-6	TRBD1
TGTGCCAGCAGAAGGACTAGCGGGGGAGCGGGTACGCAGTATTTT	CASRRTSGGAGTQYF	-	TRBV27	TRBJ2-3	TRBD2
TGTGCCAGCACCCTAGGGGATGAGCAGTTCTTC	CASTLGDEQFF	-	TRBV5-4	TRBJ2-1	-
TGTGCCAGTATGCTGTCCCCCGGGACTCCCCACAATGAGCAGTTCTTC	CASMLSPGTPHNEQFF	-	TRBV19	TRBJ2-1	-
TGTGCCACCAGCCCTGACAGGGTACGAGGCTACACCTTC	CATSPDRVRGYTF	-	TRBV15	TRBJ1-2	TRBD1
TGTGCCAGCAGCCAAGACCAGGGATTTGGGGCTGAAGCTTTCTTT	CASSQDQGFGAEAFF	-	TRBV14	TRBJ1-1	-
TGCGCCAGCAGCCCCCACGGGTTAGGCACAGATACGCAGTATTTT	CASSPHGLGTDTQYF	-	TRBV4-1	TRBJ2-3	-
TGCGCCAGCAGCCAGAGACTAGCGGGGGGGCCCGCCTACAATGAGCAGTTCTTC	CASSQRLAGGPAYNEQFF	once	TRBV4-1	TRBJ2-1	TRBD2
TGTGCCAGCTCGTACACGGACAGGGCTAACACTGAAGCTTTCTTT	CASSYTDRANTEAFF	-	TRBV18	TRBJ1-1	TRBD1
TGTGCCAGCAGCCAGACAGGGGGCGCCGGTGGCTACACCTTC	CASSQTGGAGGYTF	-	TRBV5-5	TRBJ1-2	TRBD1
TGTGCCTGGAGTGAGGGAGGGGGCTACACCTTC	CAWSEGGGYTF	-	TRBV30	TRBJ1-2	-
TGTGCCAGCAGTGACCCGGGAAGGGCCGAGCAGTACTTC	CASSDPGRAEQYF	-	TRBV2	TRBJ2-7	-
TGTGCCAGCAGTGAAATACAGGACAGGGGCCCTCGGGATACGCAGTATTTT	CASSEIQDRGPRDTQYF	-	TRBV6-1	TRBJ2-3	TRBD1
TGTGCCAGTAGGGACAGCAGAAATTCACCCCTCCACTTT	CASRDSRNSPLHF	-	TRBV19	TRBJ1-6	-
TGTGCCAGCAGCTTAGAGTCAGGGAGGTTGACTGAAGCTTTCTTT	CASSLESGRLTEAFF	-	TRBV7-2	TRBJ1-1	-
TGCGCCAGCAGCTTGGCTGGCCAGGGTGAAGGCTACACCTTC	CASSLAGQGEGYTF	-	TRBV5-1	TRBJ1-2	-
TGTGCCAGCAGTGATGCGGGGGGGAACACCGGGGAGCTGTTTTTT	CASSDAGGNTGELFF	-	TRBV6-1	TRBJ2-2	TRBD2
TGCGCCAGCAGCCAAAGCGGGGGGGCGAACACCGGGGAGCTGTTTTTT	CASSQSGGANTGELFF	-	TRBV4-1	TRBJ2-2	TRBD2
TGTGCCTGGAGTGGACTAGCGTTGGGTGAGCAGTTCTTC	CAWSGLALGEQFF	-	TRBV30	TRBJ2-1	TRBD2
TGTGCCAGCAGTGAACAGTGGATCTATGGCTACACCTTC	CASSEQWIYGYTF	-	TRBV12-3/TRBV12-4	TRBJ1-2	-
TGTGCCAGCAGCCCCAGCCGGGACAGGGTTGTTCAGCCCCAGCATTTT	CASSPSRDRVVQPQHF	-	TRBV6-2/TRBV6-3	TRBJ1-5	TRBD1
TGTGCCAGCAGCCCCTCCGTTGGGGGCCACTATGGCTACACCTTC	CASSPSVGGHYGYTF	-	TRBV9	TRBJ1-2	-
TGTGCCAGCAGCTCCGGACAGGGGATCTCCTACGAGCAGTACTTC	CASSSGQGISYEQYF	-	TRBV11-2	TRBJ2-7	TRBD1
TGTGCCAGTAGTCGGGCAGGGGGGAATTCACCCCTCCACTTT	CASSRAGGNSPLHF	-	TRBV19	TRBJ1-6	TRBD1
TGTGCCAGCAGCCACCGGTCCCCCCACACCGGGGAGCTGTTTTTT	CASSHRSPHTGELFF	-	TRBV7-9	TRBJ2-2	-
TGTGCCAGTAGTATTTCTCCGGCGGAGCTCTATGGCTACACCTTC	CASSISPAELYGYTF	once	TRBV19	TRBJ1-2	-
TGCGCCAGCAGCCCCGGAGGGGGCGCGGCCTACGAGCAGTACTTC	CASSPGGGAAYEQYF	-	TRBV5-1	TRBJ2-7	-